The 9 T cell receptor beta chains below were found in one sample sequenced in a study of blood T cell repertoires in COVID-19. The assay was immunoSEQ multiplex PCR, and TCRdb's table has in-frame clones only and misses some. The table shows 300,000 to 350,000 clones, with 87% occurring only once. Sequencing was performed on peripheral blood. Source of these receptors: a man between 18 and 35 years old with active or convalescent COVID-19.

This chain uses TRBV7-2 with TRBJ2-3, with TRBD2 identical over 7 bases. V lost 11 bases and J lost 4; bases outside the gene matches: 6. In germline, CDR1 is SGHTA, CDR2 FQGNSA. There are 12 residues in the CDR3. The CDR3 loop reads CADKRESDTQYF. CDR3 in DNA: TGTGCCGACAAGCGGGAATCAGATACGCAGTATTTT.

In this sample, this clone turned up once. The chain carries TRBV11-2 and TRBJ1-6, with 8 bases identical to TRBD1. V shed 6 bases, J shed 9 bases, and the junction held 19 bases outside the gene matches. The germline CDR1 and CDR2 sequences are SGHAT and FQNNGV. The CDR3 runs to 18 residues. CDR3 bases: TGTGCCAGCAGGTCTACTCGAGTCGACAGGGGAGGTAGTTCACCCCTCCACTTT. Translated, it gives CASRSTRVDRGGSSPLHF.

The CDR3 DNA reads TGTGCCAGCAGTCTATTAGGAGGGCCCTACGAGCAGTACTTC. This translates into CASSLLGGPYEQYF. V and J are TRBV3-1 (or the pseudogene TRBV3-2) and TRBJ2-7, with D possibly TRBD2 on 6 matching bases. Germline CDR1 is LGHDT and CDR2 is YNNKEL (reference sequence). The CDR3 covers 14 residues. Trimming pared 6 bases from V and 2 bases from J, leaving 14 bases between.

The chain employs TRBV2 and TRBJ2-2, with 7 bases fitting TRBD1. Trimming removed 4 bases from V and 9 bases from J; junction bases left unmatched: 8. Germline CDR1 is SNHLY and CDR2 is FYNNEI. CDR3 length: 14 amino acids. This CDR3 reads CASSVRDSGWELFF. As DNA, the CDR3 is TGTGCCAGCAGTGTACGGGACAGTGGGTGGGAGCTGTTTTTT.

The chain links TRBV18 to TRBJ1-6; tentative D call: TRBD1 (5 bases). The CDR3 is 16 amino acids. Germline values: CDR1 KGHSH, CDR2 LQKENI. Deletions cut 3 bases from V and 9 bases from J, with 18 bases between. CDR3 coding DNA: TGTGCCAGCTCACCTAGTGAAGGGGCCGGTACTTCACCCCTCCACTTT. Translating gives CASSPSEGAGTSPLHF.

The gene calls are TRBV28 and TRBJ1-5, with D possibly matching TRBD1 (6 bases). Per germline, CDR1 MDHEN and CDR2 SYDVKM. V lost 6 bases, J lost 5 bases, and 14 bases lay in between. This CDR3 region has 14 residues. The CDR3 DNA reads TGTGCCAGCAGGGTACAGGGACCTTATCAGCCCCAGCATTTT. Translating it yields CASRVQGPYQPQHF. The variable domain in full, completed from reference TRBV28 and TRBJ1-5, reads DVKVTQSSRYLVKRTGEKVFLECVQDMDHENMFWYRQDPGLGLRLIYFSYDVKMKEKGDIPEGYSVSREKKERFSLILESASTNQTSMYLCASRVQGPYQPQHFGDGTRLSIL.

The V call is TRBV7-2, the J call TRBJ2-2; 8 nucleotides line up with TRBD2. The CDR3 is made up of 15 amino acids. Trimming at V came to 2 bases and at J to 2 bases, leaving 1 base not matched to a gene. CDR1 and CDR2 (germline): SGHTA, FQGNSA. This chain's CDR3 is CASSLRTSNTGELFF. Written as DNA, the CDR3 is TGTGCCAGCAGCTTAAGGACTAGCAACACCGGGGAGCTGTTTTTT. Filled out from reference TRBV7-2 and TRBJ2-2, the complete variable domain reads GAGVSQSPSNKVTEKGKDVELRCDPISGHTALYWYRQSLGQGLEFLIYFQGNSAPDKSGLPSDRFSAERTGGSVSTLTIQRTQQEDSAVYLCASSLRTSNTGELFFGEGSRLTVL.

The V call is TRBV5-1, the J call TRBJ1-1, with TRBD1 matching over 7 bases. This CDR3 spans 14 amino acids. Looked up from germline, CDR1 is SGHRS and CDR2 is YFSETQ. With V trimmed by 3 bases and J by 5 bases, 7 bases remained unmatched. CDR3 DNA: TGCGCCAGCAGCTCGGAGACAGGGTCAACTGAAGCTTTCTTT. Amino acids: CASSSETGSTEAFF. The full variable domain, completed using reference TRBV5-1 and TRBJ1-1, is KAGVTQTPRYLIKTRGQQVTLSCSPISGHRSVSWYQQTPGQGLQFLFEYFSETQRNKGNFPGRFSGRQFSNSRSEMNVSTLELGDSALYLCASSSETGSTEAFFGQGTRLTVV.

This chain connects TRBV9 to TRBJ2-1; 11 bases are a match to TRBD2. Germline V CDR1 and CDR2: SGDLS, YYNGEE. The V gene end was trimmed by 0 bases and the J gene end by 0 bases; junction bases not matched to a gene: 2. The CDR3 contains 17 residues. CDR3 nucleotides: TGTGCCAGCAGCGTAGGTACTAGCGGGAGCTCCTACAATGAGCAGTTCTTC. Its protein product is CASSVGTSGSSYNEQFF.